This T cell receptor beta chain was observed in a study of blood T cells in healthy people across ages. The CDR3 contains 16 residues. Germline loops: CDR1 SGHVS, CDR2 FNYEAQ. V lost 5 bases and J lost 0, with 13 bases in between. Healthy Caucasians from Russia aged 6 to 90 served as donors. Primed by a sample-barcoded 5' primer and a J-beta primer mix, a second PCR proceeded for about 7 to 12 cycles. TCRdb redid the calling of the 5' RACE reads with MiXCR, one entry per CDR3 protein. Found here are more than 800,000 distinct CDR3 sequences, around 26% of them singletons; the top ten hold 15% to 20%. Overall study findings and caveats: The study found more naive CD4+ cells and higher diversity in long-lived than aged donors.

This clonotype showed up just a few times. Its antigen is not known. The rearrangement links TRBV7-6 to TRBJ2-2; TRBD2 is a possible D gene (6 bases). This sequence originates from a woman older than 75 in good health. The material sequenced was blood. The CDR3 nucleotides are TGTGCCAGCAGCGCCCGGAGGGATACGAACACCGGGGAGCTGTTTTTT. Protein: CASSARRDTNTGELFF.